This T cell receptor beta chain comes out of a study of shared clonotypes between healthy human individuals. Findings of the study overall: For naive CD4 cells, around 5.1% of clonotypes were shared across four donors. Rarefaction analysis demonstrated incomplete sorted-subset sequencing notwithstanding large depth.

The V and J ends lost 0 bases and 4 bases, in that order; junction bases with no gene match: 4. Germline CDR1 and CDR2: MNHEY and SVGAGI. The CDR3 extends over 16 amino acids. Details on this clone: Its antigen remains unidentified.

The assay was run at deep level. Per the authors' pipeline: With immunoSEQ giving junction-only sequences and no quality scores, filtering differed. Only in-frame clones appear in the TCRdb table, and some are missing; sequencing was by immunoSEQ multiplex PCR. Clone size and V and J calls were adopted from that table, with D and trimming inferred from the DNA. Among around 1.6 million clones listed, 95% to 99% were seen once. The chain carries TRBV6-5 and TRBJ2-1; the match to TRBD1 covers 9 bases. Sequenced sample: naive CD4+ T cells sorted from blood. The subset is: CD45RA+ positively selected. The receptor was derived from a man under 40 in good health. CDR3 nucleotide sequence: TGTGCCAGCAGTTACTCCGCCGGACAGGGGTACAATGAGCAGTTCTTC. It is translated as CASSYSAGQGYNEQFF.